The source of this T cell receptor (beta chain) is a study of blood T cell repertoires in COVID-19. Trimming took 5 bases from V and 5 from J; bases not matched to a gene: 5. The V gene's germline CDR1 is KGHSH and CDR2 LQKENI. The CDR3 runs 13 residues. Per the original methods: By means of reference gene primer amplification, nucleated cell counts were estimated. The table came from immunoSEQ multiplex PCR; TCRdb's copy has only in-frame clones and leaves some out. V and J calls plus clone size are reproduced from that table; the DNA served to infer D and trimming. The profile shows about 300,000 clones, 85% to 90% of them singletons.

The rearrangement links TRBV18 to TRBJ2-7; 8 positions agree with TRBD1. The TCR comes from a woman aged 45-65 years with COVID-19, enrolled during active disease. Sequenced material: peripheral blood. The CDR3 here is CASSGGQGNEQYF. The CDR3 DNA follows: TGTGCCAGCTCAGGTGGACAGGGAAACGAGCAGTACTTC. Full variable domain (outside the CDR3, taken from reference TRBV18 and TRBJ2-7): NAGVMQNPRHLVRRRGQEARLRCSPMKGHSHVYWYRQLPEEGLKFMVYLQKENIIDESGMPKERFSAEFPKEGPSILRIQQVVRGDSAAYFCASSGGQGNEQYFGPGTRLTVT.